The source of this TCR beta chain is a study of shared clonotypes between healthy human individuals. The CDR3 runs 13 residues. Trimming stripped 4 bases from V and 3 bases from J, with 8 bases between. The germline V gene has CDR1 ENHRY and CDR2 SYGVKD. Study-level findings and limits: Generation of non-shared clonotypes was less probable than generation of clonotypes shared by all four donors.

Every subset had its genomic DNA shared out evenly among several immunoSEQ plates. Libraries were prepared by immunoSEQ multiplex PCR; TCRdb keeps only in-frame clonotypes and omits some of them. Among about 2 million clones listed, roughly 94% were seen once. Regarding this clone: Its antigen is not known.

Naivety among CD8 cells was defined by CD45RO negativity and positive CCR7 selection, thereby excluding terminally differentiated effector memory CD45RA+ cells. The rearrangement uses TRBV10-3 and TRBJ2-3; maybe TRBD1 (5 bases). This clonotype originated in a man between 18 and 29 years old in good health. The sequencing input was naive CD8+ T cells sorted from blood. This CDR3 reads CAISADSTDTQYF. The DNA for the CDR3 is TGTGCCATCAGTGCCGACAGTACAGATACGCAGTATTTT.